A selection of T cell receptor beta chains follows, all from one sample in a study of shared clonotypes between healthy human individuals. The table came from immunoSEQ multiplex PCR; TCRdb's copy has only in-frame clones and leaves some out. The data contain about 2,500,000 clones, approximately 90% of them singletons. The sequenced sample was naive CD4+ T cells sorted from blood. These receptors were obtained from a young man in good health. Both conserved end residues are part of each CDR3.

j_gene: TRBJ2-7; v_gene: TRBV7-8; CDR3aa: CASSLETGLARDEQYF
j_gene: TRBJ2-3; v_gene: TRBV6-6; CDR3aa: CASSSRLAGVDTQYF
j_gene: TRBJ2-7; v_gene: TRBV2; CDR3aa: CASSEAALSYEQYF
j_gene: TRBJ1-2; v_gene: TRBV5-5; CDR3aa: CASSRDTTGTYGYTF
j_gene: TRBJ2-5; v_gene: TRBV7-8; CDR3aa: CASRLGQGRAQYF
j_gene: TRBJ2-3; v_gene: TRBV18; CDR3aa: CASSPIALAGASDTQYF
j_gene: TRBJ2-3; v_gene: TRBV7-2; CDR3aa: CASTSGAGTTDTQYF
j_gene: TRBJ2-4; v_gene: TRBV7-2; CDR3aa: CASSWATTAKNIQYF
j_gene: TRBJ2-6; v_gene: TRBV9; CDR3aa: CASSDSGANVLTF
j_gene: TRBJ1-1; v_gene: TRBV11-2; CDR3aa: CASSLKIMNTEAFF
j_gene: TRBJ2-2; v_gene: TRBV12-5; CDR3aa: CASGSGQGGTGELFF